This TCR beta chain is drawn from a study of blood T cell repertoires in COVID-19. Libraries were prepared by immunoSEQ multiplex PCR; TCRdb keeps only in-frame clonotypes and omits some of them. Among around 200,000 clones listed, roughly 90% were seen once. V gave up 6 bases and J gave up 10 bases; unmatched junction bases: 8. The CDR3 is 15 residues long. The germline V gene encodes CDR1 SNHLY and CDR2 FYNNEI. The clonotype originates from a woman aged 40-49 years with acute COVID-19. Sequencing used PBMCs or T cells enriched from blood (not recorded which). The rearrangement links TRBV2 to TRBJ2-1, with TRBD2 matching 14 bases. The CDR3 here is CASRIRTSGGKEQFF. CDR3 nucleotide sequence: TGTGCCAGCAGAATAAGGACTAGCGGGGGGAAGGAGCAGTTCTTC.